The source of this T cell receptor beta chain is a study of monozygotic twins with inflammatory bowel disease. Amplification used two nested PCRs: about 17 cycles, then eight to ten cycles, on TCRalpha/TCRbeta cDNA. TCRdb reprocessed the 5' RACE reads and stores each CDR3 protein as one record, lacking DNA. The listing records 300,000 to 450,000 distinct CDR3 sequences. Donors each gave approximately 2.6 ml of blood. The CDR3 length is 16 residues. Germline CDR1 is SGHNT and CDR2 is YYREEE (reference sequence). The clonotype originates from a human donor with ulcerative colitis or Crohn's disease, or a healthy co-twin of an affected twin (not recorded which). The chain links TRBV5-4 to TRBJ2-3; TCRdb indicates TRBD1, and absent DNA this call remains unverified. The sample consisted of blood. Here the CDR3 reads CASSGPGWPEIDTQYF.